The 18 T cell receptor beta chains presented below share a single source sample, sequenced in a study of prognosis after radiotherapy for stage I lung cancer. Genomic DNA served as the source from which two-round multiplex PCR generated TCR beta CDR3 amplicons. Amplification in first-round PCR relied on primers specific to each TRBV and TRBJ gene. MiXCR, applied by TCRdb to the multiplex PCR reads, yields one record per CDR3 protein. The sample has roughly 14,000 distinct CDR3 sequences; around three fifths are singletons. This specimen was PBMCs, taken before or after stereotactic body radiation therapy (not recorded which). The receptors originated from a donor of 50 years or more with non-small cell lung cancer.

This clonotype was picked up a small number of times. A much larger clone differs by one base, so this may be a read error. This chain uses TRBV5-6 with TRBJ2-7; D is perhaps TRBD2 (6 bases). CDR1 is SGHDT and CDR2 is YYEEEE in the germline V gene. The germline V and J ends were trimmed by 9 bases and 4 bases, with 23 bases remaining between them. The CDR3 spans 15 residues. The CDR3 sequence: CAIRSEARGIYEQYF. CDR3 coding DNA: TGTGCCATCAGATCTGAAGCCCGCGGGATTTACGAGCAGTACTTC.

V usage is TRBV10-2 and J usage is TRBJ1-5; no reliable D call. The germline V gene encodes CDR1 WSHSY and CDR2 SAAADI. This CDR3 has 13 amino acids. V gave up 6 bases and J gave up 3 bases, with 9 bases separating them. The CDR3 bases are TGCGCCAGCAGCCCTGTAGTCAATCAGCCCCAGCATTTT. It is translated as CASSPVVNQPQHF.

Of note for this clonotype: One junction end disagrees with the germline gene, perhaps due to a read error. The chain links TRBV20-1 to TRBJ2-4; D uncertain. CDR1 and CDR2 (germline): DFQATT, SNEGSKA (reference sequence). This CDR3 has 13 residues. CDR3 coding DNA: TGCAGTGCTATGGATGAAGCCAAAAACATTCAGTGCTTC. Its translation: CSAMDEAKNIQCF.

This clonotype was recorded at least ten times. This chain links TRBV29-1 with TRBJ1-1, with 11 bases matching TRBD1. CDR3 length: 13 amino acids. The germline CDR1 and CDR2 sequences are SQVTM and ANQGSEA. Trimming took 5 bases from V and 4 from J; bases not matched to a gene: 3. CDR3 in amino acids: CSVPGQGGTEAFF. The CDR3 bases are TGCAGCGTTCCGGGACAGGGGGGCACTGAAGCTTTCTTT.

This clonotype has just one count. This chain joins TRBV19 and TRBJ2-1; D may match TRBD1 or TRBD2 (6 bases each). CDR1 and CDR2 from the germline V gene are LNHDA and SQIVND (reference sequence). This CDR3 is 13 amino acids long. V gave up 4 bases and J gave up 12 bases, with 16 bases separating them. The CDR3 DNA sequence: TGTGCCAGTAGTACTCCCCCAGGGGAGGTGCAGTTCTTC. Protein sequence: CASSTPPGEVQFF.

The chain uses TRBV9 and TRBJ1-6; D may be TRBD1 (6 bases). The length of the CDR3 is 15 residues. Per germline, CDR1 SGDLS and CDR2 YYNGEE. The V and J ends lost 4 bases and 7 bases respectively, with 15 bases between them. The DNA of the CDR3 is TGTGCCAGCAGCTTAGCCGGGACATGGAATTCACCCCTCCACTTT. Encoded protein: CASSLAGTWNSPLHF.

The chain is built from TRBV6-1 and TRBJ2-3, with 11 bases identical to TRBD2. The CDR3 spans 15 residues. V was pared by 3 bases and J by 9 bases, with 8 bases of the junction left unmatched. CDR1 and CDR2 from the germline V gene are MNHNS and SASEGT. The CDR3 reads CASSDSGRGMDTQYF. The CDR3 DNA reads as TGTGCCAGCAGTGATAGCGGGAGGGGTATGGACACGCAGTATTTT.

About this clonotype: A far larger clone differs by one base, so this is likely a read error. The chain has TRBV11-2 and TRBJ2-7; D gene unclear. Germline CDR1 and CDR2: SGHAT and FQNNGV. The length of the CDR3 is 13 residues. Trimming removed 6 bases from V and 3 bases from J, with 12 bases in between. CDR3 in amino acids: CASSCAENYEQYF. DNA for the CDR3: TGTGCCAGCAGTTGCGCCGAGAACTACGAGCAGTACTTC.

About this clonotype itself: The germline gene is not matched at one end of the junction; a read error may be the cause. This sequence joins TRBV28 and TRBJ2-7; possibly TRBD1 for D (6 bases). This CDR3 contains 15 residues. In germline, CDR1 is MDHEN, CDR2 SYDVKM. CDR3 sequence (DNA): TGTGCCATCAGTCTCGAAGGGGACAACTTCTACGAGCAGTACTTC. Residues: CAISLEGDNFYEQYF.

The chain combines TRBV2 with TRBJ2-7; 9 nucleotides line up with TRBD1. CDR3 length equals 16 residues. Germline V gives CDR1 SNHLY, CDR2 FYNNEI. The J segment lost 4 bases and the V segment lost 2 bases, leaving 9 bases of the junction unmatched. CDR3 nucleotides: TGTGCCAGCAGTGAATTCTGGACAGGGGAACGTTACGAGCAGTACTTC. This sequence encodes CASSEFWTGERYEQYF.

The table lists this clonotype with many counts. The J gene is TRBJ2-1, the V gene TRBV7-3; D might be TRBD2 (6 bases). The CDR3 extends over 15 amino acids. With 2 bases removed from V and 3 bases from J, the gap between germline ends came to 11 bases. Germline loops: CDR1 SGHTA, CDR2 FQGTGA. The CDR3 DNA reads TGTGCCAGCAGCTTAGGTGGGAGGCTCTACAATGAGCAGTTCTTC. Residues: CASSLGGRLYNEQFF.

This clonotype is judged medium-sized. This chain connects TRBV6-1 to TRBJ1-5; 10 bases agree with TRBD1. Trimming at V came to 2 bases and at J to 5 bases, leaving 3 bases not matched to a gene. The CDR3 is made up of 15 amino acids. Germline V gene sequence: CDR1 MNHNS, CDR2 SASEGT. CDR3 coding DNA: TGTGCCAGCAGTGAACGGGGGACAGGGGATCAGCCCCAGCATTTT. Translation gives CASSERGTGDQPQHF.

This clonotype was found many times. The chain links TRBV19 to TRBJ2-7; D is ambiguous. V lost 4 bases and J 3 bases, leaving 13 bases between the germline ends. Germline CDR1 reads LNHDA; CDR2 reads SQIVND (reference sequence). The CDR3 runs 14 residues. CDR3 residues: CASSKAPQIYEQYF. DNA of the CDR3: TGTGCCAGTAGTAAGGCACCGCAAATCTACGAGCAGTACTTC.

CDR3 amino acids: CSTGLAGVMSGELFF. CDR3 in DNA: TGTTCCACGGGACTAGCGGGAGTTATGTCCGGGGAGCTGTTTTTT. The rearrangement links TRBV6-2 or TRBV6-3 to TRBJ2-2; 14 nucleotides align to TRBD2. CDR1 and CDR2 (germline): MNHEY, SVGEGT. This CDR3 contains 15 residues.

Judged by abundance, this clonotype is medium-sized. This rearrangement joins TRBV12-3 or TRBV12-4 to TRBJ2-1, with 7 bases that match TRBD1. The CDR3 extends over 16 amino acids. Unmatched junction bases numbered 4, after V lost 1 base and J lost 1 base. The CDR3 reads CASSLGQGDSYNEQFF. The CDR3 nucleotides are TGTGCCAGCAGTTTAGGCCAGGGGGATTCCTACAATGAGCAGTTCTTC.

By share of the sample, this clonotype is medium-sized. The rearrangement uses TRBV12-3 or TRBV12-4 and TRBJ1-2; D gene uncertain. The CDR3 extends over 13 amino acids. The V gene lost 3 bases and the J gene lost 4 bases, with 9 bases spanning the gap. The CDR3 DNA reads as TGTGCCAGCAGTTTGGGCAAGAGCTATGGCTACACCTTC. It translates to CASSLGKSYGYTF.

The chain carries TRBV20-1 and TRBJ2-2; TRBD2 is a possible D gene (6 bases). Looked up from germline, CDR1 is DFQATT and CDR2 is SNEGSKA (reference sequence). The CDR3 has 17 amino acids. CDR3 in DNA: TGCATCCCTAGCCGGGTACTAGCTGGTGGTAGGACCGGGGAGCTGTTTTTT. Translated: CIPSRVLAGGRTGELFF.

On this clonotype itself: One junction end disagrees with the germline gene, perhaps due to a read error. The J gene is TRBJ1-2, the V gene TRBV6-1; a possible D gene is TRBD1 (5 bases). Germline V gives CDR1 MNHNS, CDR2 SASEGT. The CDR3 runs 16 residues. In DNA form, the CDR3 reads TGTGCCAGATCCCCTGGTTCCAGGGAGTGGGGCTATGGCTACACATTC. Residues: CARSPGSREWGYGYTF.